The 5 T cell receptor beta chains presented below share a single source sample, sequenced in a study of T cell repertoires in cytomegalovirus infection. TCRdb re-called the reads through MiXCR, storing one row per CDR3 protein. Of about 320,000 distinct CDR3 sequences listed, over 7.5% were seen once; the top ten hold around 4.1%. Sequencing used PBMCs. All receptors come from a human donor in good health (CMV status not recorded). Some clones in this sample may be carry-over from other donors' samples.

This clonotype was seen many times. The chain joins TRBV7-8 to TRBJ1-1, with 8 bases fitting TRBD1. This CDR3 is built from 19 residues. The V segment lost 1 base and the J segment 0 bases; nucleotides outside the gene matches: 13. CDR1 is SGHVS and CDR2 is FQNEAQ in the germline V gene. The CDR3 region has the DNA TGTGCCAGCAGCTTAGTTCCGGACAGGGAGGAGGTCGTGAACACTGAAGCTTTCTTT. Its protein product is CASSLVPDREEVVNTEAFF.

The V and J genes are TRBV27 and TRBJ2-3; the D gene is possibly TRBD1 (5 bases). Germline values: CDR1 MNHEY, CDR2 SMNVEV (reference sequence). With 3 bases removed from V and 0 bases from J, the gap between germline ends came to 10 bases. The CDR3 totals 15 residues. CDR3 coding DNA: TGTGCCAGCAGTTTTCAGGGCCAAAGCACAGATACGCAGTATTTT. Its protein is CASSFQGQSTDTQYF.

V gene TRBV6-6 combines with J gene TRBJ2-7; TRBD2 matches 7 bases. The CDR3 totals 15 residues. The V and J ends lost 6 bases and 2 bases, in that order; junction bases with no gene match: 10. Germline values: CDR1 MNHNY, CDR2 SVGAGI (reference sequence). The CDR3 region has the DNA TGTGCCAGCAGCGGCAAGACTAGCTTAACCTACGAGCAGTACTTC. It specifies CASSGKTSLTYEQYF.

A remark on this clonotype: A single base separates this from a much larger clone, so it may be a read error. The CDR3 DNA follows: TGTGCCAGCGGGTTTTATATTTCACCCCTCCACTTT. Translated, it gives CASGFYISPLHF. The V gene is TRBV7-2, the J gene TRBJ1-6; D is ambiguous. The CDR3 covers 12 residues. Germline CDR1 reads SGHTA; CDR2 reads FQGNSA. The full variable domain, its missing parts supplied by reference TRBV7-2 and TRBJ1-6, is GAGVSQSPSNKVTEKGKDVELRCDPISGHTALYWYRQSLGQGLEFLIYFQGNSAPDKSGLPSDRFSAERTGGSVSTLTIQRTQQEDSAVYLCASGFYISPLHFGNGTRLTVT.

This sequence joins TRBV29-1 and TRBJ1-4; D ambiguous. CDR1 is SQVTM and CDR2 is ANQGSEA in the germline V gene. This CDR3 is built from 14 residues. V shed 0 bases and J shed 7 bases, with 12 bases lying between them. CDR3 sequence: CSVEDPMMGEKLFF. CDR3 DNA: TGCAGCGTTGAAGATCCGATGATGGGTGAAAAACTGTTTTTT.